The T cell receptor beta chain under discussion was sequenced for a study of shared clonotypes between healthy human individuals. Between the trimmed V and J ends, which lost 2 bases and 2 bases, there was a span of 7 bases. Germline V CDR1 and CDR2: SGDLS, YYNGEE. The CDR3 runs to 13 residues. Study-wide results and caveats: An effect of sequencing depth on clonotype sharing among donors was expected.

All the donors were Caucasian adults who lived in Nashville, Tennessee. Concerning this clone: No antigen is known for it. Other nucleotide sequences from this sample produce the same CDR3.

TCRdb's copy holds only in-frame clones and misses some; the assay was immunoSEQ multiplex PCR. Among 550,000 to 700,000 clones listed, 73% were seen once. What was sequenced was memory CD4+ T cells sorted from blood. Subset meaning: CD45RA-negative fraction. The sequence was obtained from a woman in her twenties or thirties in good health. The V call is TRBV9, the J call TRBJ1-2, with no clear D. The DNA for the CDR3 is TGTGCCAGCAGCGTGGCAAGAAACTATGGCTACACCTTC. It yields the protein CASSVARNYGYTF.